These 22 T cell receptor beta chains share one sample of origin, sequenced in a study of blood T cell repertoires in COVID-19. Using immunoSEQ multiplex PCR, the repertoire was profiled, and TCRdb retains in-frame clones only, with some absent. The sample has 200,000 to 250,000 clones; around 83% are singletons. Material for sequencing was peripheral blood. All receptors come from a man older than 75 with acute or convalescent COVID-19.

The chain couples TRBV11-2 to TRBJ2-3; 7 nucleotides match TRBD1. Trimming took 4 bases from V and 6 from J; bases not matched to a gene: 4. The CDR3 spans 13 residues. The germline CDR1 and CDR2 sequences are SGHAT and FQNNGV. CDR3 region: CASSWGRGDTQYF. In nucleotides, the CDR3 is TGTGCCAGCAGCTGGGGCAGGGGGGATACGCAGTATTTT.

The genes are TRBV2 and TRBJ1-5; D perhaps matches TRBD1 (5 bases). Trimming removed 5 bases at V and 4 bases at J, with 15 bases between. Germline values: CDR1 SNHLY, CDR2 FYNNEI. There are 15 residues in the CDR3. The CDR3 nucleotides are TGTGCCAGCAGTCAGTACCGAGGGACTAATCAGCCCCAGCATTTT. The encoded protein is CASSQYRGTNQPQHF.

This clone was recorded a few times. This chain links TRBV5-1 with TRBJ1-3; tentatively, D is TRBD1 (6 bases). Germline CDR1 and CDR2: SGHRS and YFSETQ. This CDR3 comprises 16 residues. Trimming stripped 1 base from V and 0 bases from J, with 11 bases between. In DNA form, the CDR3 reads TGCGCCAGCAGCTTGAATTTAGGGGGCTCTGGAAACACCATATATTTT. Translating gives CASSLNLGGSGNTIYF. The whole variable domain, remainder taken from reference TRBV5-1 and TRBJ1-3, is KAGVTQTPRYLIKTRGQQVTLSCSPISGHRSVSWYQQTPGQGLQFLFEYFSETQRNKGNFPGRFSGRQFSNSRSEMNVSTLELGDSALYLCASSLNLGGSGNTIYFGEGSWLTVV.

In this sample, this clone turned up a few times. This chain links TRBV19 with TRBJ1-5; 7 bases are a match to TRBD1. With V trimmed by 4 bases and J by 1 base, 4 bases remained unmatched. Germline-derived CDR1 and CDR2 are LNHDA and SQIVND (reference sequence). This CDR3 has 15 amino acids. DNA of the CDR3: TGTGCCAGTAGTACCAGGGGGTTCAGCAATCAGCCCCAGCATTTT. This codes for CASSTRGFSNQPQHF. The variable domain in full, with the rest retrieved from reference TRBV19 and TRBJ1-5, is DGGITQSPKYLFRKEGQNVTLSCEQNLNHDAMYWYRQDPGQGLRLIYYSQIVNDFQKGDIAEGYSVSREKKESFPLTVTSAQKNPTAFYLCASSTRGFSNQPQHFGDGTRLSIL.

The chain carries TRBV28 and TRBJ2-5, with 7 bases lining up with TRBD2. Trimming removed 3 bases from V and 2 bases from J; junction bases left unmatched: 6. This CDR3 has 15 residues. Germline-derived CDR1 and CDR2 are MDHEN and SYDVKM. CDR3 region: CASSFASGGQETQYF. Written as DNA, the CDR3 is TGTGCCAGCAGTTTCGCCTCCGGGGGGCAAGAGACCCAGTACTTC.

The rearrangement uses TRBV19 and TRBJ2-2; 8 nucleotides agree with TRBD2. Looked up from germline, CDR1 is LNHDA and CDR2 is SQIVND (reference sequence). V shed 9 bases and J 4 bases; nucleotides not matched to a gene: 13. This CDR3 comprises 16 residues. The CDR3, as DNA: TGTGCCAGCTGTTCGAGGGGAGCGGGGGTCACCGGGGAGCTGTTTTTT. This encodes CASCSRGAGVTGELFF.

The chain has TRBV10-3 and TRBJ1-1; maybe TRBD1 (5 bases). V lost 8 bases, J lost 0 bases, and 13 bases lay in between. The CDR3 spans 14 residues. Germline V CDR1 and CDR2: ENHRY, SYGVKD. The CDR3 spells CAIGKQALNTEAFF. The CDR3 DNA sequence: TGTGCCATCGGGAAACAGGCATTGAACACTGAAGCTTTCTTT.

The chain links TRBV7-9 to TRBJ2-2; tentatively, D is TRBD2 (6 bases). This CDR3 has 13 amino acids. Trimming pared 7 bases from V and 4 bases from J, leaving 10 bases between. In germline, CDR1 is SEHNR, CDR2 FQNEAQ (reference sequence). As DNA, the CDR3 is TGTGCCAGCACTCTAGCGAGCACCGGGGAGCTGTTTTTT. Its translation is CASTLASTGELFF.

The chain couples TRBV9 to TRBJ2-1; D is perhaps TRBD1 (6 bases). The length of the CDR3 is 15 residues. Germline V gene data show CDR1 as SGDLS and CDR2 as YYNGEE. V was shortened by 0 bases and J by 6 bases, with 13 bases between the two germline ends. Written as DNA, the CDR3 is TGTGCCAGCAGCGTAGAACAGGGCTCGGTCAATGAGCAGTTCTTC. This translates into CASSVEQGSVNEQFF.

V is TRBV25-1 and J is TRBJ2-7, with TRBD1 matching over 7 bases. Germline V gives CDR1 MGHDK, CDR2 SYGVNS. The trim removed 8 bases at V and 2 bases at J, leaving 9 bases unmatched. This CDR3 comprises 14 residues. The CDR3 coding sequence is TGTGCCAGCCGCCGGGACAGTCCTCCCTACGAGCAGTACTTC. Translating it yields CASRRDSPPYEQYF.

The genes are TRBV5-1 and TRBJ1-6, with 9 bases matching TRBD1. Germline CDR1 and CDR2: SGHRS and YFSETQ. This CDR3 comprises 14 residues. V was clipped by 4 bases and J by 6 bases; unmatched bases: 2. The CDR3 nucleotides are TGCGCCAGCAGCCAGGACAGGGGTAATTCACCCCTCCACTTT. This gives the protein CASSQDRGNSPLHF.

The gene calls are TRBV6-5 and TRBJ2-7, with a possible D match to TRBD1 (7 bases). V shed 5 bases and J shed 7 bases, with 18 bases lying between them. Germline V CDR1 and CDR2: MNHEY, SVGAGI. There are 14 residues in the CDR3. The CDR3 nucleotides are TGTGCCAGCAGTAGGGACAGTTTCGCGGGAGAGCAGTACTTC. It specifies CASSRDSFAGEQYF.

This chain uses TRBV30 with TRBJ2-2, with 16 bases matching TRBD2. Germline-derived CDR1 and CDR2 are GTSNPN and SVGIG (reference sequence). V lost 6 bases, J lost 0 bases, and 4 bases stayed unmatched. The CDR3 is made up of 17 amino acids. This CDR3 is CACMGLAGGTNTGELFF. The CDR3 region has the DNA TGTGCCTGCATGGGACTAGCGGGAGGGACGAACACCGGGGAGCTGTTTTTT.

This clone was observed a single time. The gene calls are TRBV28 and TRBJ1-5; TRBD1 might be the D (6 bases). Germline-derived CDR1 and CDR2 are MDHEN and SYDVKM. The CDR3 totals 15 residues. V lost 3 bases and J lost 6, with 15 bases in between. The chain's CDR3 is CASSLPQGKSQPQHF. CDR3 DNA: TGTGCCAGCAGTTTGCCTCAGGGGAAGAGTCAGCCCCAGCATTTT.

The gene calls are TRBV7-3 and TRBJ2-2, with 7 bases lining up with TRBD1. V lost 4 bases, J lost 6 bases, and 8 bases stayed unmatched. The CDR3 totals 15 residues. Germline assignment: CDR1 SGHTA and CDR2 FQGTGA. CDR3 residues: CASSSTTGAAGELFF. The CDR3 region has the DNA TGTGCCAGCAGCTCTACCACAGGGGCGGCCGGGGAGCTGTTTTTT.

The rearrangement links TRBV24-1 to TRBJ1-2; D gene ambiguous. Trimming removed 3 bases at V and 4 bases at J, with 11 bases between. The germline CDR1 and CDR2 sequences are KGHDR and SFDVKD. This CDR3 contains 14 residues. CDR3 sequence (DNA): TGTGCCACCAGTGATCCCGGGGAAGGCTATGGCTACACCTTC. Translation: CATSDPGEGYGYTF.

V is TRBV19 and J is TRBJ2-1; D is possibly TRBD2 (7 bases). This CDR3 comprises 13 residues. Germline assignment: CDR1 LNHDA and CDR2 SQIVND (reference sequence). V gave up 3 bases and J gave up 9 bases, with 12 bases separating them. The chain's CDR3 is CASSMRGGLEQFF. CDR3 coding DNA: TGTGCCAGTAGTATGAGGGGGGGGCTTGAGCAGTTCTTC. The variable domain in full, with the rest retrieved from reference TRBV19 and TRBJ2-1, is DGGITQSPKYLFRKEGQNVTLSCEQNLNHDAMYWYRQDPGQGLRLIYYSQIVNDFQKGDIAEGYSVSREKKESFPLTVTSAQKNPTAFYLCASSMRGGLEQFFGPGTRLTVL.

The chain is built from TRBV5-1 and TRBJ2-1; 11 bases fit TRBD2. Germline V gene data show CDR1 as SGHRS and CDR2 as YFSETQ. The CDR3 extends over 16 amino acids. J was trimmed by 7 bases and V by 0 bases; bases with no gene match: 6. The CDR3 coding sequence is TGCGCCAGCAGCTTGGAGCTAGCGGGGGGAGTAAATGAGCAGTTCTTC. It codes for CASSLELAGGVNEQFF. The whole variable domain, remainder taken from reference TRBV5-1 and TRBJ2-1, is KAGVTQTPRYLIKTRGQQVTLSCSPISGHRSVSWYQQTPGQGLQFLFEYFSETQRNKGNFPGRFSGRQFSNSRSEMNVSTLELGDSALYLCASSLELAGGVNEQFFGPGTRLTVL.

The chain couples TRBV27 to TRBJ1-3, with D possibly matching TRBD1 (6 bases). V was trimmed by 5 bases and J by 11 bases, leaving 16 bases between them. CDR1 and CDR2 from the germline V gene are MNHEY and SMNVEV (reference sequence). CDR3 length: 13 amino acids. In nucleotides, the CDR3 is TGTGCCAGCAGTGTTGACAGGCCCCAACCCATATATTTT. This codes for CASSVDRPQPIYF.

This sequence joins TRBV3-1 (or the pseudogene TRBV3-2) and TRBJ2-7, with 9 bases fitting TRBD1. Germline V gene data show CDR1 as LGHDT and CDR2 as YNNKEL (reference sequence). The CDR3 totals 14 residues. Trimming cost V 4 bases and J 3 bases; bases outside gene matches: 4. Here the CDR3 DNA reads TGTGCCAGCAGCCCCGGGACAGGGATCTACGAGCAGTACTTC. Its translation: CASSPGTGIYEQYF.

J is TRBJ1-1 and V is TRBV13; TRBD1 is a possible D gene (5 bases). Trimming removed 3 bases at V and 6 bases at J, with 11 bases between. CDR1 and CDR2 from the germline V gene are PRHDT and FYEKMQ (reference sequence). The CDR3 runs 13 residues. The CDR3: CASSLDIQAEAFF. DNA for the CDR3: TGTGCCAGCAGCTTGGACATTCAGGCTGAAGCTTTCTTT.

This clone has a single count. The CDR3 coding sequence is TGTGCCAGCAGTGAACAGTTGTACAATGAGCAGTTCTTC. Encoded protein: CASSEQLYNEQFF. This chain joins TRBV2 and TRBJ2-1; D is unresolved. Germline V gene lookup returns CDR1 SNHLY and CDR2 FYNNEI. The CDR3 is made up of 13 amino acids. Trimming cost V 2 bases and J 4 bases, with 6 bases left between them.